These 9 T cell receptor beta chains came from one sample sequenced in a study of shared clonotypes between healthy human individuals. TCRdb's table, derived via immunoSEQ multiplex PCR, lists solely in-frame clones and lacks some. The sample shows approximately 940,000 clones, over 60% of them seen only once. Sequencing was done on a sample of memory CD4+ T cells sorted from blood. The subset here: CD45RA-negative fraction. These receptors all stem from a man aged 18 to 35 in good health.

The chain couples TRBV19 to TRBJ1-2, with D unresolved. The CDR3 spans 13 residues. Germline CDR1 is LNHDA and CDR2 is SQIVND (reference sequence). V lost 7 bases and J 4 bases, leaving 13 bases between the germline ends. The chain's CDR3 is CASTIRIGYGYTF. DNA for the CDR3: TGTGCCAGTACCATCCGTATCGGCTATGGCTACACCTTC.

This clone was found a few times. CDR3 nucleotide sequence: TGTGCCATCAGTGAGTCGGGATCAAGCTCCTATAATTCACCCCTCCACTTT. Amino acids: CAISESGSSSYNSPLHF. The chain is built from TRBV10-3 and TRBJ1-6; D gene uncertain. V was shortened by 0 bases and J by 0 bases, with 9 bases between the two germline ends. Germline lookup yields CDR1 ENHRY and CDR2 SYGVKD. CDR3 size: 17 residues.

The chain employs TRBV19 and TRBJ1-6; D perhaps matches TRBD1 (5 bases). V lost 3 bases and J lost 10, with 13 bases in between. Germline-derived CDR1 and CDR2 are LNHDA and SQIVND (reference sequence). The CDR3 runs 14 residues. The CDR3 coding sequence is TGTGCCAGTAGTATGTCCCGGGGGGACTCACCCCTCCACTTT. This translates into CASSMSRGDSPLHF.

This clone occurred a few times. The chain carries TRBV30 and TRBJ1-2, with TRBD1 as a possible D gene (6 bases). The CDR3 covers 16 residues. V lost 0 bases, J lost 7 bases, and 21 bases lay in between. The germline V gene encodes CDR1 GTSNPN and CDR2 SVGIG (reference sequence). The CDR3 protein is CAWSVQRGTGSVGYTF. Here the CDR3 DNA reads TGTGCCTGGAGTGTACAAAGGGGGACTGGGTCTGTTGGCTACACCTTC.

The chain recombines TRBV5-4 with TRBJ1-4, with 12 bases matching TRBD1. Germline lookup yields CDR1 SGHNT and CDR2 YYREEE (reference sequence). CDR3 length: 16 residues. V gave up 4 bases and J gave up 3 bases; unmatched junction bases: 4. CDR3 residues: CASSTGQGAANEKLFF. The CDR3 DNA is TGTGCCAGCAGCACGGGACAGGGGGCGGCTAATGAAAAACTGTTTTTT.

For this clone: Other DNA sequences in this specimen translate into the identical CDR3. The chain employs TRBV6-5 and TRBJ1-5; D remains unclear. Germline lookup yields CDR1 MNHEY and CDR2 SVGAGI. Between the trimmed V and J ends, which lost 6 bases and 1 base, there was a span of 10 bases. This CDR3 contains 14 residues. CDR3 DNA: TGTGCCAGCAGAGGACCTGGGAGCAATCAGCCCCAGCATTTT. Its protein is CASRGPGSNQPQHF.

The gene calls are TRBV5-1 and TRBJ2-2; D is undetermined. Between the trimmed V and J ends, which lost 0 bases and 1 base, there was a span of 4 bases. The CDR3 covers 14 residues. Looked up from germline, CDR1 is SGHRS and CDR2 is YFSETQ. CDR3 in amino acids: CASSLVQNTGELFF. The CDR3 DNA is TGCGCCAGCAGCTTGGTCCAGAACACCGGGGAGCTGTTTTTT.

The chain uses TRBV2 and TRBJ1-3; a weak D match, TRBD1 (5 bases). The germline CDR1 and CDR2 sequences are SNHLY and FYNNEI. This CDR3 is built from 14 residues. V was clipped by 6 bases and J by 1 base, with 10 bases between them. The CDR3 coding sequence is TGTGCCAGCAGGGGTGGGGGTTCTGGAAACACCATATATTTT. Its protein is CASRGGGSGNTIYF. The entire variable domain, with the rest obtained from reference TRBV2 and TRBJ1-3, is as follows: EPEVTQTPSHQVTQMGQEVILRCVPISNHLYFYWYRQILGQKVEFLVSFYNNEISEKSEIFDDQFSVERPDGSNFTLKIRSTKLEDSAMYFCASRGGGSGNTIYFGEGSWLTVV.

The J gene is TRBJ2-4, the V gene TRBV2, with a weak D call TRBD2 (6 bases). Germline V CDR1 and CDR2: SNHLY, FYNNEI. The CDR3 loop spans 15 amino acids. Trimming shortened V by 3 bases and J by 3 bases, and 12 bases separated the two germline ends. The CDR3 is CASSDGGVGKNIQYF. For the CDR3, the DNA is TGTGCCAGCAGTGATGGAGGGGTAGGCAAAAACATTCAGTACTTC. The whole variable domain, filled in from reference TRBV2 and TRBJ2-4, reads EPEVTQTPSHQVTQMGQEVILRCVPISNHLYFYWYRQILGQKVEFLVSFYNNEISEKSEIFDDQFSVERPDGSNFTLKIRSTKLEDSAMYFCASSDGGVGKNIQYFGAGTRLSVL.